Listed here are 11 T cell receptor beta chains from one sample, sequenced in a study of T cell responses to AZD1222 COVID-19 vaccine. Clones were read by immunoSEQ multiplex PCR, and TCRdb kept only the in-frame ones, dropping some. This sample has 150,000 to 180,000 clones, with approximately 90% found just once. The source material was peripheral blood, sampled on day 0 of AZD1222 vaccination. The receptors were gathered from an adult in good health.

The table lists this clone with a count of one. This chain links TRBV6-4 with TRBJ2-1, with TRBD2 matching 10 bases. The ends lost 3 bases at V and 6 bases at J; junction bases unmatched: 2. Germline CDR1 reads MRHNA; CDR2 reads SNTAGT. The CDR3 runs 14 residues. For the CDR3, the DNA is TGTGCCAGCAGTGAACTAGCGGGGCCCAATGAGCAGTTCTTC. Its translation: CASSELAGPNEQFF.

This clone appeared a single time. The V gene is TRBV9, the J gene TRBJ1-1; D is perhaps TRBD1 (5 bases). The CDR3 spans 16 residues. Trimming stripped 1 base from V and 1 base from J, with 14 bases between. Germline loops: CDR1 SGDLS, CDR2 YYNGEE. The DNA of the CDR3 is TGTGCCAGCAGCGTAAATTCGATAGGGGAGAACACTGAAGCTTTCTTT. Its translation is CASSVNSIGENTEAFF.

The chain is built from TRBV5-1 and TRBJ2-3; 7 bases align to TRBD1. Germline values: CDR1 SGHRS, CDR2 YFSETQ. The CDR3 consists of 18 residues. Unmatched junction bases numbered 14, after V lost 0 bases and J lost 4 bases. This CDR3 is CASSLVTGASIGADTQYF. CDR3 nucleotides: TGCGCCAGCAGCTTGGTAACAGGGGCGTCGATTGGGGCAGATACGCAGTATTTT.

This clone was seen just once. This chain joins TRBV2 and TRBJ2-1; weak D call: TRBD2 (6 bases). The CDR3 spans 17 residues. Trimming pared 7 bases from V and 0 bases from J, leaving 19 bases between. Germline V gene sequence: CDR1 SNHLY, CDR2 FYNNEI. The CDR3 region has the DNA TGTGCCAGCACTACGGACGGCCCCGGGGGCTCCTACAATGAGCAGTTCTTC. It codes for CASTTDGPGGSYNEQFF.

The gene calls are TRBV19 and TRBJ1-4, with 10 bases identical to TRBD1. The CDR3 is 15 amino acids. Unmatched junction bases numbered 4, after V lost 4 bases and J lost 5 bases. The V gene's germline CDR1 is LNHDA and CDR2 SQIVND (reference sequence). The CDR3 sequence is CASSKRGQGNEKLFF. CDR3 coding DNA: TGTGCCAGTAGTAAGAGGGGACAGGGGAATGAAAAACTGTTTTTT. Full variable domain (rest looked up from reference TRBV19 and TRBJ1-4): DGGITQSPKYLFRKEGQNVTLSCEQNLNHDAMYWYRQDPGQGLRLIYYSQIVNDFQKGDIAEGYSVSREKKESFPLTVTSAQKNPTAFYLCASSKRGQGNEKLFFGSGTQLSVL.

This chain joins TRBV6-6 and TRBJ1-2, with a possible D match to TRBD1 (5 bases). Germline V lookup: CDR1 MNHNY, CDR2 SVGAGI (reference sequence). V lost 2 bases to trimming and J lost 7 bases, with 14 bases between them. This CDR3 region has 14 residues. The CDR3 loop is CASSYLTGEGGYTF. For the CDR3, the DNA is TGTGCCAGCAGTTACCTAACAGGTGAAGGTGGCTACACCTTC.

This chain joins TRBV12-3 or TRBV12-4 and TRBJ2-7; perhaps TRBD2 as D (5 bases). Trimming took 8 bases from V and 5 from J, leaving 13 bases between them. This CDR3 has 12 residues. CDR3 sequence reads: CASRGAGNEQYF. As DNA, the CDR3 is TGTGCCAGCCGGGGTGCCGGGAACGAGCAGTACTTC.

This chain links TRBV27 with TRBJ2-7, with 13 bases identical to TRBD2. The CDR3 runs to 13 residues. Germline CDR1 and CDR2: MNHEY and SMNVEV (reference sequence). V trimming: 5 bases; J trimming: 12 bases; junction bases outside the gene matches: 7. The chain's CDR3 is CASSQGTSGTGYF. The CDR3 DNA sequence: TGTGCCAGCAGTCAAGGGACTAGCGGGACGGGGTACTTC.

V gene TRBV7-2 combines with J gene TRBJ2-1; D uncertain. Germline CDR1 and CDR2: SGHTA and FQGNSA. The CDR3 covers 14 residues. V dropped 1 base and J dropped 6 bases, with 10 bases sitting between them. The CDR3 DNA follows: TGTGCCAGCAGCTTAGTCGGCGCGTTCAATGAGCAGTTCTTC. This sequence encodes CASSLVGAFNEQFF.

The V call is TRBV6-5, the J call TRBJ1-2, with unresolved D. Per the germline V gene, CDR1 is MNHEY and CDR2 is SVGAGI. The CDR3 totals 13 residues. V lost 3 bases and J lost 4, with 9 bases in between. The CDR3 bases are TGTGCCAGCAGTTATGAAGGTGCCTATGGCTACACCTTC. It encodes CASSYEGAYGYTF.

The chain uses TRBV3-1 (or the pseudogene TRBV3-2) and TRBJ1-4, with 8 nucleotides matching TRBD1. J gave up 8 bases and V 6 bases, and 5 bases lay outside the gene matches. The CDR3 extends over 13 amino acids. CDR1 is LGHDT, CDR2 YNNKEL, per germline (reference sequence). The CDR3 region is CASRTDRGEKLFF. The CDR3 nucleotides are TGTGCCAGCAGAACTGACAGGGGAGAAAAACTGTTTTTT.